This T cell receptor (beta chain) was retrieved from a study of technical replicates of blood from several donors. Libraries were prepared by immunoSEQ multiplex PCR; TCRdb keeps only in-frame clonotypes and omits some of them. The profile shows about 80,000 clones, about 92% of them singletons. This CDR3 has 16 amino acids. The germline CDR1 and CDR2 sequences are SGHTS and YDEGEE. J lost 2 bases, V lost 2 bases, and 5 bases had no gene match. Sequencing used T cells isolated from PBMCs. This rearrangement joins TRBV5-8 to TRBJ2-7; TRBD2 aligns across 12 bases. This clonotype was obtained from a human donor in good health. CDR3 DNA: TGTGCCAGCAGCTTCGACGGACTAGCGGGAACCTACGAGCAGTACTTC. Translating gives CASSFDGLAGTYEQYF.